Listed below are T cell receptor beta chains from one sample, sequenced in a study of cytomegalovirus exposure and HLA in healthy donors. TCRdb's copy holds only in-frame clones and misses some; the assay was immunoSEQ multiplex PCR. The sample lists some 180,000 clones; roughly 80% were seen once. Sequencing was performed on PBMCs. These receptors originate from a male donor in good health and CMV-seronegative. The CDR3 runs from the conserved cysteine through the conserved F or W. The D gene is left open where the match is weak. Clone size is stated in some rows and not others, as once, few, many or a class when expanded.

cdr3_aa: CASSRDRGGTEAFF; clone_size: -; v_call: TRBV6-5; cdr3_length: 14; d_call: -; j_call: TRBJ1-1
cdr3_aa: CASSSRTGFSYEQYF; clone_size: -; v_call: TRBV7-9; cdr3_length: 15; d_call: TRBD1; j_call: -
cdr3_aa: CASSPEAWGETQYF; clone_size: -; v_call: TRBV5-4; cdr3_length: 14; d_call: -; j_call: TRBJ2-5
cdr3_aa: CASSLAEWGLATQYF; clone_size: -; v_call: TRBV5-1; cdr3_length: 15; d_call: -; j_call: TRBJ2-3
cdr3_aa: CASSLPTGFNYGYTF; clone_size: -; v_call: TRBV5-4; cdr3_length: 15; d_call: TRBD1; j_call: TRBJ1-2
cdr3_aa: CASSYYGTGSYEQYF; clone_size: -; v_call: TRBV6-5; cdr3_length: 15; d_call: TRBD1; j_call: TRBJ2-7
cdr3_aa: CASSLMTGGPNEQFF; clone_size: -; v_call: TRBV5-1; cdr3_length: 15; d_call: TRBD1; j_call: TRBJ2-1
cdr3_aa: CASSQRDTGNTIYF; clone_size: -; v_call: TRBV2; cdr3_length: 14; d_call: -; j_call: TRBJ1-3
cdr3_aa: CASTASRGNYGYTF; clone_size: few; v_call: TRBV19; cdr3_length: 14; d_call: -; j_call: TRBJ1-2
cdr3_aa: CASSPGGAGYTF; clone_size: -; v_call: TRBV7-9; cdr3_length: 12; d_call: -; j_call: TRBJ1-2
cdr3_aa: CASSLEGALGANVLTF; clone_size: -; v_call: TRBV5-1; cdr3_length: 16; d_call: TRBD1; j_call: TRBJ2-6
cdr3_aa: CASSPRALAGGSYEQYF; clone_size: -; v_call: TRBV18; cdr3_length: 17; d_call: TRBD2; j_call: TRBJ2-7
cdr3_aa: CASSLETGTDTQYF; clone_size: -; v_call: TRBV5-6; cdr3_length: 14; d_call: -; j_call: TRBJ2-3
cdr3_aa: CASSQQIGQTYEQYF; clone_size: -; v_call: TRBV5-5; cdr3_length: 15; d_call: -; j_call: TRBJ2-7
cdr3_aa: CASSVLRFWTGSQETQYF; clone_size: -; v_call: TRBV2; cdr3_length: 18; d_call: TRBD1; j_call: TRBJ2-5
cdr3_aa: CASSLQGTSNEQFF; clone_size: -; v_call: TRBV7-2; cdr3_length: 14; d_call: -; j_call: TRBJ2-1
cdr3_aa: CASLGGSSYNEQFF; clone_size: -; v_call: TRBV2; cdr3_length: 14; d_call: TRBD2; j_call: TRBJ2-1
cdr3_aa: CASSPDRVGQPQHF; clone_size: once; v_call: TRBV27; cdr3_length: 14; d_call: TRBD1; j_call: TRBJ1-5
cdr3_aa: CASRAQPGTVEVFF; clone_size: few; v_call: TRBV2; cdr3_length: 14; d_call: TRBD1; j_call: TRBJ2-1
cdr3_aa: CASSQVGGVRVNYGYTF; clone_size: -; v_call: TRBV4-3; cdr3_length: 17; d_call: -; j_call: TRBJ1-2
cdr3_aa: CASSPATGSQEQYF; clone_size: -; v_call: TRBV9; cdr3_length: 14; d_call: TRBD1; j_call: TRBJ2-7
cdr3_aa: CASSQDRVNYGYTF; clone_size: -; v_call: TRBV4-3; cdr3_length: 14; d_call: -; j_call: TRBJ1-2
cdr3_aa: CASSAEDRAGGYTF; clone_size: once; v_call: TRBV7-9; cdr3_length: 14; d_call: TRBD1; j_call: TRBJ1-2
cdr3_aa: CASSNGFRETQYF; clone_size: -; v_call: TRBV11-3; cdr3_length: 13; d_call: -; j_call: TRBJ2-5
cdr3_aa: CATCRDRARETQYF; clone_size: -; v_call: TRBV2; cdr3_length: 14; d_call: TRBD1; j_call: TRBJ2-5
cdr3_aa: CASKPTGEHGYTF; clone_size: -; v_call: TRBV5-1; cdr3_length: 13; d_call: TRBD1; j_call: TRBJ1-2
cdr3_aa: CASSPDSSLYGYTF; clone_size: -; v_call: TRBV6-5; cdr3_length: 14; d_call: -; j_call: TRBJ1-2
cdr3_aa: CAWAGTANSPLHF; clone_size: -; v_call: TRBV30; cdr3_length: 13; d_call: -; j_call: TRBJ1-6
cdr3_aa: CASSLRRSSYNSPLHF; clone_size: -; v_call: TRBV7-8; cdr3_length: 16; d_call: -; j_call: TRBJ1-6